This T cell receptor beta chain was captured in a study of T cell responses to AZD1222 COVID-19 vaccine. Findings of the study overall: No repertoire was sampled before or during the peak T cell response, only after it. Spike as a whole was targeted by vaccine-associated CD4 TCRs, dominant at 160-218 and 743-854.

TCRdb's table, derived via immunoSEQ multiplex PCR, lists solely in-frame clones and lacks some. This sample yields tens of thousands of clones, of which over 75% are seen a single time; 26% belongs to the top ten. Notes on this clone: Its antigen remains unknown.

The CDR3 covers 15 residues. The germline V gene has CDR1 MNHEY and CDR2 SMNVEV (reference sequence). The ends were cut back, 3 bases at V and 0 bases at J, with 12 bases in the middle. V usage is TRBV27 and J usage is TRBJ2-7; D gene uncertain. The sample consisted of peripheral blood, taken 28 days after the second AZD1222 dose. The receptor was derived from an adult who received the AZD1222 COVID-19 vaccine. The CDR3 DNA sequence: TGTGCCAGCAGTTTTTTGCGGTCCCACTCCTACGAGCAGTACTTC. Encoded protein: CASSFLRSHSYEQYF.